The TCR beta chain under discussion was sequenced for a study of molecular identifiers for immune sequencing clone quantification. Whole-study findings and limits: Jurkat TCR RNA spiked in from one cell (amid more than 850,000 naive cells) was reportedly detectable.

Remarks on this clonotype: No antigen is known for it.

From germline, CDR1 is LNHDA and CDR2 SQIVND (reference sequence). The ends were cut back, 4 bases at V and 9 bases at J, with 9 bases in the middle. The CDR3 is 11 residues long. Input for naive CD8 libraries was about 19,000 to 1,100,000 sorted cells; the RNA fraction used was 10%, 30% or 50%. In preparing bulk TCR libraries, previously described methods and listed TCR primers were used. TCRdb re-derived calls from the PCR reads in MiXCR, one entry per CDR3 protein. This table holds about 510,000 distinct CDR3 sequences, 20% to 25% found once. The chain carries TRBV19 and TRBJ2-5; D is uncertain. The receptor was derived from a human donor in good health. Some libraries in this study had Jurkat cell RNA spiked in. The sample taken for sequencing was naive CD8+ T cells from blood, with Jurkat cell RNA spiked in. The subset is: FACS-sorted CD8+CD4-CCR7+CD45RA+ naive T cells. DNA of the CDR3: TGTGCCAGTAGTACCCCCTACGCCCAGTACTTC. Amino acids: CASSTPYAQYF.